This T cell receptor beta chain was captured by sequencing in a study of blood T cells in healthy people across ages. This clonotype was recorded at least ten times. Its cognate antigen is unknown. There are 11 residues in the CDR3. V was trimmed by 3 bases and J by 7 bases, leaving 6 bases between them. Study-level points and caveats: Higher diversity, along with more naive CD4+ cells, distinguished long-lived donors from aged donors. In older individuals, TCR beta diversity per million T cells was lower, falling roughly linearly with age.

Sample-barcoded 5' priming and a J-beta primer mix drove a second PCR of 7 to 11 cycles. Every single cDNA molecule received a tag from a template-switch adaptor with 12 random nucleotides. TCRdb re-called the 5' RACE reads through MiXCR, storing one row per CDR3 protein. Of around 800,000 distinct CDR3 sequences listed, about half are singletons. The V call is TRBV12-3 or TRBV12-4, the J call TRBJ1-2; no firm D call. The sequencing input was blood. The TCR originated in an elderly man in good health. The CDR3 DNA follows: TGTGCCAGCAGTTTCGGCTTTGGCTACACCTTC. Its protein product is CASSFGFGYTF.